The next 14 T cell receptor beta chains were all read from a single sample in a study of identical twins' blood T cells. TCRdb re-analysed the 5' RACE reads in MiXCR, keeping a single row per CDR3 protein. This table holds hundreds of thousands of distinct CDR3 sequences, 28% found once. The sequenced sample was PBMCs. The receptor source for this set is a woman aged 18 to 55 in good health.

This clonotype appeared a few times. This sequence joins TRBV10-3 and TRBJ2-5; D is perhaps TRBD2 (5 bases). V lost 5 bases to trimming and J lost 1 base, with 14 bases between them. Germline CDR1 is ENHRY and CDR2 is SYGVKD. This CDR3 is 15 amino acids long. The CDR3 here is CAISSGLTLQETQYF. Written as DNA, the CDR3 is TGTGCCATCAGTTCTGGACTGACGCTCCAAGAGACCCAGTACTTC.

The CDR3 DNA reads TGTGCCAGCTCCCTGGGCGGTGAATTAACTGAAGCTTTCTTT. Amino acid sequence: CASSLGGELTEAFF. The rearrangement links TRBV7-2 to TRBJ1-1, with unresolved D. The ends were cut back, 8 bases at V and 5 bases at J, with 18 bases in the middle. The germline V gene has CDR1 SGHTA and CDR2 FQGNSA. This CDR3 has 14 residues.

As to this clonotype: One end of the junction does not line up with germline, which may come from a read error. The chain carries TRBV20-1 and TRBJ2-5; D ambiguous. Germline V gene data show CDR1 as DFQATT and CDR2 as SNEGSKA (reference sequence). The CDR3 sequence is 11 residues long. CDR3 sequence: CSAGKQETRYF. CDR3 sequence (DNA): TGCAGTGCTGGGAAGCAAGAGACCCGGTACTTC.

The chain carries TRBV7-2 and TRBJ2-7; the D is unclear. The V end lost 0 bases, the J end lost 6 bases, and 9 bases lay between the germline ends. Looked up from germline, CDR1 is SGHTA and CDR2 is FQGNSA. There are 13 residues in the CDR3. This chain's CDR3 is CASSLALLAEQYF. CDR3 coding DNA: TGTGCCAGCAGCTTAGCGTTGTTAGCCGAGCAGTACTTC. The full variable domain, rest sourced from reference TRBV7-2 and TRBJ2-7, is GAGVSQSPSNKVTEKGKDVELRCDPISGHTALYWYRQSLGQGLEFLIYFQGNSAPDKSGLPSDRFSAERTGGSVSTLTIQRTQQEDSAVYLCASSLALLAEQYFGPGTRLTVT.

This clonotype came up a few times. The CDR3 sequence: CASSFTDGAFF. The CDR3 DNA reads as TGTGCCAGCAGCTTCACGGATGGAGCTTTCTTT. J is TRBJ1-1 and V is TRBV7-9; D remains ambiguous. V was trimmed by 3 bases and J by 10 bases, leaving 9 bases between them. CDR1 and CDR2 (germline): SEHNR, FQNEAQ (reference sequence). This CDR3 comprises 11 residues. Supplemented by reference TRBV7-9 and TRBJ1-1, the full variable domain reads DTGVSQNPRHKITKRGQNVTFRCDPISEHNRLYWYRQTLGQGPEFLTYFQNEAQLEKSRLLSDRFSAERPKGSFSTLEIQRTEQGDSAMYLCASSFTDGAFFGQGTRLTVV.

The J gene is TRBJ1-1, the V gene TRBV5-5; D might be TRBD1 (6 bases). The CDR3 is made up of 14 amino acids. Germline values: CDR1 SGHKS, CDR2 YYEKEE (reference sequence). V was trimmed by 5 bases and J by 1 base, leaving 12 bases between them. The CDR3 region has the DNA TGTGCCAGCAGGGTTATAGGGGGGAACACTGAAGCTTTCTTT. This sequence encodes CASRVIGGNTEAFF.

This clonotype occurred a few times. One end of the junction does not line up with germline, which may come from a read error. The chain carries TRBV20-1 and TRBJ2-7, with unresolved D. CDR3 length: 12 residues. The V gene's germline CDR1 is DFQATT and CDR2 SNEGSKA (reference sequence). CDR3 region: CSAGVSTRLILF. In DNA, the CDR3 is TGCAGTGCTGGAGTCTCAACCCGGCTAATACTCTTC.

The genes are TRBV5-1 and TRBJ1-2; no clear D. V was shortened by 4 bases and J by 0 bases, with 10 bases between the two germline ends. This CDR3 is 14 amino acids long. Germline V gene data show CDR1 as SGHRS and CDR2 as YFSETQ. The CDR3 here is CASSDLQTNYGYTF. CDR3 in DNA: TGCGCCAGCAGCGACCTACAGACTAACTATGGCTACACCTTC.

The chain has TRBV19 and TRBJ1-1, with D hard to call. CDR3 size: 12 residues. V was shortened by 5 bases and J by 4 bases, with 8 bases between the two germline ends. Germline CDR1 is LNHDA and CDR2 is SQIVND (reference sequence). The CDR3 nucleotides are TGTGCCAGTAGTCATGCTGGCACTGAAGCTTTCTTT. Its translation is CASSHAGTEAFF.

This CDR3 is CASSGQGDISYEQYF. DNA for the CDR3: TGTGCCAGCAGCGGACAGGGGGATATCTCCTACGAGCAGTACTTC. The genes are TRBV9 and TRBJ2-7; 9 nucleotides line up with TRBD1. With V trimmed by 3 bases and J by 0 bases, 4 bases remained unmatched. The CDR3 has 15 residues. Germline CDR1 reads SGDLS; CDR2 reads YYNGEE.

A few counts support this clonotype. The genes are TRBV9 and TRBJ1-1; D is possibly TRBD1 (5 bases). Germline V gene lookup returns CDR1 SGDLS and CDR2 YYNGEE. The CDR3 is made up of 14 amino acids. V shed 0 bases and J shed 3 bases, with 9 bases lying between them. CDR3 sequence: CASSVGPRDTEAFF. The DNA for the CDR3 is TGTGCCAGCAGCGTAGGACCCAGGGACACTGAAGCTTTCTTT.

This clonotype showed up many times. The chain carries TRBV5-1 and TRBJ1-1; D gene ambiguous. V lost 4 bases and J lost 0, with 10 bases in between. The CDR3 runs to 14 residues. From germline, CDR1 is SGHRS and CDR2 YFSETQ. The CDR3 spells CASSRVALNTEAFF. The CDR3 coding sequence is TGCGCCAGCAGCCGGGTGGCCTTGAACACTGAAGCTTTCTTT.

This clonotype came up many times. The genes are TRBV29-1 and TRBJ1-5, with D hard to call. This CDR3 comprises 13 residues. Germline V gene data show CDR1 as SQVTM and CDR2 as ANQGSEA. The CDR3 loop is CSAGLGGNQPQHF. CDR3 coding DNA: TGCAGTGCGGGCTTAGGCGGCAATCAGCCCCAGCATTTT.

This clonotype was seen at least ten times. The rearrangement links TRBV29-1 to TRBJ1-2, with no clear D. The germline CDR1 and CDR2 sequences are SQVTM and ANQGSEA. The CDR3 extends over 12 amino acids. V was shortened by 6 bases and J by 3 bases, with 11 bases between the two germline ends. The CDR3 DNA is TGCAGCGTCCTGACGGATTACTATGGCTACACCTTC. It codes for CSVLTDYYGYTF.